The rows below give T cell receptor beta chains drawn from one sample of a study of T cells in Graves' hyperthyroidism and ophthalmopathy. TCRdb passed the multiplex PCR reads through MiXCR, listing each CDR3 protein once. The table has about 350,000 distinct CDR3 sequences, about a sixth seen once; the top ten hold around 16%. The sequencing input was blood. The receptor set was obtained from a woman between 40 and 55 years old with Graves' ophthalmopathy. Both conserved end residues are part of each CDR3. Each record gives: J gene, D gene, V gene, clone size, CDR3 protein, CDR3 DNA. D genes are given only for firm matches. Clone size is shown for a subset of rows, as once, few, many or a class of expanded clone.

j_call: TRBJ2-4
d_call: -
v_call: TRBV3-1
clone_size: few
cdr3_aa: CASSQDISVQYF
cdr3_nt: TGTGCCAGCAGCCAAGATATTTCTGTTCAGTACTTC

j_call: TRBJ2-7
d_call: TRBD2
v_call: TRBV7-3
clone_size: -
cdr3_aa: CASSPAGVHEQYF
cdr3_nt: TGTGCCAGCAGCCCAGCGGGAGTCCACGAGCAGTACTTC

j_call: TRBJ2-1
d_call: -
v_call: TRBV15
clone_size: many
cdr3_aa: CATSGRTSAVQFF
cdr3_nt: TGTGCCACCAGCGGTCGAACTAGTGCCGTACAGTTCTTC

j_call: TRBJ1-1
d_call: -
v_call: TRBV12-3/TRBV12-4
clone_size: many
cdr3_aa: CASSFGADGAEAFF
cdr3_nt: TGTGCCAGCAGTTTTGGGGCGGATGGGGCTGAAGCTTTCTTT

j_call: TRBJ2-2
d_call: -
v_call: TRBV11-2
clone_size: -
cdr3_aa: CASSWQGGTGELFF
cdr3_nt: TGTGCCAGCAGCTGGCAGGGGGGGACCGGGGAGCTGTTTTTT

j_call: TRBJ2-7
d_call: -
v_call: TRBV19
clone_size: many
cdr3_aa: CASQEQVGSYEQYF
cdr3_nt: TGTGCCAGTCAGGAACAGGTGGGGTCCTACGAGCAGTACTTC

j_call: TRBJ1-5
d_call: -
v_call: TRBV29-1
clone_size: many
cdr3_aa: CSVKGQGHQPQHF
cdr3_nt: TGCAGCGTCAAAGGCCAGGGCCATCAGCCCCAGCATTTT

j_call: TRBJ1-2
d_call: -
v_call: TRBV7-2
clone_size: -
cdr3_aa: CASSQLTETYGYTF
cdr3_nt: TGTGCCAGCAGCCAACTCACAGAGACCTATGGCTACACCTTC

j_call: TRBJ2-3
d_call: -
v_call: TRBV3-2
clone_size: many
cdr3_aa: CASSHSQGAKDTQYF
cdr3_nt: TGTGCCAGCAGCCACTCACAGGGGGCGAAAGATACGCAGTATTTT

j_call: TRBJ2-7
d_call: TRBD2
v_call: TRBV7-8
clone_size: many
cdr3_aa: CASSLPRAGRYEQYF
cdr3_nt: TGTGCCAGCAGCTTACCCAGAGCGGGAAGATACGAGCAGTACTTC

j_call: TRBJ2-5
d_call: TRBD2
v_call: TRBV12-3/TRBV12-4
clone_size: many
cdr3_aa: CAILKLAEQETQYF
cdr3_nt: TGTGCCATACTTAAACTAGCGGAGCAAGAGACCCAGTACTTC

j_call: TRBJ1-5
d_call: TRBD1
v_call: TRBV5-5
clone_size: many
cdr3_aa: CASSIGQDNQPQHF
cdr3_nt: TGTGCCAGCAGCATCGGACAGGACAATCAGCCCCAGCATTTT

j_call: TRBJ1-5
d_call: -
v_call: TRBV6-1
clone_size: many
cdr3_aa: CASSEARSLKTVSNQPQHF
cdr3_nt: TGTGCCAGCAGTGAAGCGCGGTCCCTTAAGACAGTAAGCAATCAGCCCCAGCATTTT

j_call: TRBJ1-5
d_call: -
v_call: TRBV7-8
clone_size: -
cdr3_aa: CASSGTGAYSNQPQHF
cdr3_nt: TGTGCCAGCAGCGGTACGGGGGCTTATAGCAATCAGCCCCAGCATTTT

j_call: TRBJ2-7
d_call: TRBD2
v_call: TRBV6-1
clone_size: many
cdr3_aa: CASSLGLAPMREQYF
cdr3_nt: TGTGCCAGCAGCTTGGGACTAGCGCCCATGAGGGAGCAGTACTTC

j_call: TRBJ1-2
d_call: -
v_call: TRBV20-1
clone_size: many
cdr3_aa: CSAPQQPYSSYGYTF
cdr3_nt: TGCAGTGCTCCCCAACAGCCGTACTCTAGCTATGGCTACACCTTC

j_call: TRBJ2-6
d_call: -
v_call: TRBV5-1
clone_size: many
cdr3_aa: CASSLIGTGLSGANVLTF
cdr3_nt: TGCGCCAGCAGCTTGATTGGCACGGGGCTCTCTGGGGCCAACGTCCTGACTTTC

j_call: TRBJ2-5
d_call: TRBD2
v_call: TRBV12-3/TRBV12-4
clone_size: -
cdr3_aa: CASSPDSGRLETQYF
cdr3_nt: TGTGCCAGCAGCCCCGATAGCGGGAGGTTAGAGACCCAGTACTTC

j_call: TRBJ1-1
d_call: -
v_call: TRBV12-3/TRBV12-4
clone_size: -
cdr3_aa: CASSFGGSYMNTEAFF
cdr3_nt: TGTGCCAGCAGTTTCGGGGGGTCTTACATGAACACTGAAGCTTTCTTT

j_call: TRBJ2-2
d_call: -
v_call: TRBV12-3/TRBV12-4
clone_size: many
cdr3_aa: CASSHYPGTAGELFF
cdr3_nt: TGTGCCAGCAGTCACTACCCAGGGACCGCCGGGGAGCTGTTTTTT

j_call: TRBJ2-7
d_call: -
v_call: TRBV28
clone_size: many
cdr3_aa: CASSWFGVEQYF
cdr3_nt: TGTGCCAGCAGTTGGTTCGGGGTCGAGCAGTACTTC

j_call: TRBJ1-5
d_call: TRBD1
v_call: TRBV27
clone_size: many
cdr3_aa: CASSRWTGGGNQPQHF
cdr3_nt: TGTGCCAGCAGTAGATGGACAGGGGGAGGAAATCAGCCCCAGCATTTT